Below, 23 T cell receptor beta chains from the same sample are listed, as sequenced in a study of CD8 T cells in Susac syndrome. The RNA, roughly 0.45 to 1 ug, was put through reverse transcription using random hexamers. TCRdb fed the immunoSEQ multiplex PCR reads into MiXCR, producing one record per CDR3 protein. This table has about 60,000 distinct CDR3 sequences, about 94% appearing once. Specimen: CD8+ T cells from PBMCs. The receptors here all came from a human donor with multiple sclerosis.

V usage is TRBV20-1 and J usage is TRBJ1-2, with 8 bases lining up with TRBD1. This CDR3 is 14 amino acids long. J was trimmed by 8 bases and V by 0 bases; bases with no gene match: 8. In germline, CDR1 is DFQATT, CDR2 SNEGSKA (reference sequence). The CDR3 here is CSARDPQGASGYTF. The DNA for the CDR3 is TGCAGTGCTAGAGATCCGCAGGGGGCGAGCGGCTACACCTTC.

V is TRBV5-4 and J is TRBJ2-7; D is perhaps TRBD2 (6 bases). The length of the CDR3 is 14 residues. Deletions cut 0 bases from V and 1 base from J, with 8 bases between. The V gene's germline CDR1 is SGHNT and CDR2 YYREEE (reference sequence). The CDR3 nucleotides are TGTGCCAGCAGCTTGGTCGGGGGATCCTACGAGCAGTACTTC. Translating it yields CASSLVGGSYEQYF.

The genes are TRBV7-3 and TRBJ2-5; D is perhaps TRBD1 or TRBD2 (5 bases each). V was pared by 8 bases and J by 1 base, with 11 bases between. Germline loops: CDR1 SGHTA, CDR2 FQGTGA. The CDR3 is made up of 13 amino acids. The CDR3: CASGTSSQETQYF. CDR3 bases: TGTGCCAGCGGGACCAGCTCCCAAGAGACCCAGTACTTC.

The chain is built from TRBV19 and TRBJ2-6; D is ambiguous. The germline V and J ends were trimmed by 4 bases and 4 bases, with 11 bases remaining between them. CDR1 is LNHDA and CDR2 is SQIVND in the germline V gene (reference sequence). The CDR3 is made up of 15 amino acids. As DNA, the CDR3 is TGTGCCAGTAGTACGGACCCCGCGGGGGCCAACGTCCTGACTTTC. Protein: CASSTDPAGANVLTF.

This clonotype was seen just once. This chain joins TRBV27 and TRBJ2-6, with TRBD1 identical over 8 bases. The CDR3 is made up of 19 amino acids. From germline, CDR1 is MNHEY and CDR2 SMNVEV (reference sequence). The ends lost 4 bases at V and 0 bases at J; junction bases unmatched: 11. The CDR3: CASSSPTGDLSSGANVLTF. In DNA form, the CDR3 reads TGTGCCAGCAGTTCCCCGACAGGGGACCTTAGCTCTGGGGCCAACGTCCTGACTTTC.

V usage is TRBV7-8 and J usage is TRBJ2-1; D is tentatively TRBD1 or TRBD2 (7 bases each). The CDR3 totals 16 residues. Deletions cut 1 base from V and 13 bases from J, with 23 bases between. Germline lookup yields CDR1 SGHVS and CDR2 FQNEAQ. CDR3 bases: TGTGCCAGCAGCTTAGGTGGGCACAGGGGAGGGCCCCCCCAGTTCTTC. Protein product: CASSLGGHRGGPPQFF.

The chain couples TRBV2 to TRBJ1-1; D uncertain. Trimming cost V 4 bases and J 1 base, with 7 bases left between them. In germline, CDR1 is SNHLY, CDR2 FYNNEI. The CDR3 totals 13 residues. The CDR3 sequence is CASSGIPNTEAFF. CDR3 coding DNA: TGTGCCAGCAGTGGCATCCCGAACACTGAAGCTTTCTTT. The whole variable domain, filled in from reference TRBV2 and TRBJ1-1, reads EPEVTQTPSHQVTQMGQEVILRCVPISNHLYFYWYRQILGQKVEFLVSFYNNEISEKSEIFDDQFSVERPDGSNFTLKIRSTKLEDSAMYFCASSGIPNTEAFFGQGTRLTVV.

CDR3 sequence: CASSLQVSYEQYF. CDR3 coding DNA: TGTGCCAGCAGTTTACAAGTTTCCTACGAGCAGTACTTC. The J gene is TRBJ2-7, the V gene TRBV27; no definite D call. This CDR3 is 13 amino acids long. Trimming shortened V by 2 bases and J by 1 base, and 6 bases separated the two germline ends. Germline V CDR1 and CDR2: MNHEY, SMNVEV (reference sequence).

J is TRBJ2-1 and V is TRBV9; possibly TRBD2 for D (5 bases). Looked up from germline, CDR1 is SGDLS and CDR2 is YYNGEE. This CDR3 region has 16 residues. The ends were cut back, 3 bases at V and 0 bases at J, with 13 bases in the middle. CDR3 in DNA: TGTGCCAGCAGCGCAGAGGAGGCGCGCTCCTACAATGAGCAGTTCTTC. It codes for CASSAEEARSYNEQFF.

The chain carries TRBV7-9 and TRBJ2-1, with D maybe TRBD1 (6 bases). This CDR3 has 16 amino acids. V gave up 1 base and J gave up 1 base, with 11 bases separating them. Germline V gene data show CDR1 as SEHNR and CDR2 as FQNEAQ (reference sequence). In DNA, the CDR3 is TGTGCCAGCAGCTTAGGGTTACAGGGATCCTACAATGAGCAGTTCTTC. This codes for CASSLGLQGSYNEQFF.

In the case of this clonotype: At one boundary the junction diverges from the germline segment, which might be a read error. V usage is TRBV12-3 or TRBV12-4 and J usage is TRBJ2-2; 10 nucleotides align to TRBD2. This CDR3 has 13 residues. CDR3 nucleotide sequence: TGTGCCAGCAGTCTAGCGGGAGCCGGGGAGCTGTTTTTT. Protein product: CASSLAGAGELFF.

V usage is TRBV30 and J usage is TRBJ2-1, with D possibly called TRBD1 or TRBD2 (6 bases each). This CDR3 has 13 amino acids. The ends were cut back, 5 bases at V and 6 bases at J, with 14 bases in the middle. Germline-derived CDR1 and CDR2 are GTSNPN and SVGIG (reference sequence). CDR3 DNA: TGTGCCTGGTCCCAAGGGGGGCTCAATGAGCAGTTCTTC. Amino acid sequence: CAWSQGGLNEQFF.

The CDR3 protein is CSGVVPSGIVYNEQFF. As DNA, the CDR3 is TGCAGTGGCGTGGTGCCTAGCGGGATTGTCTACAATGAGCAGTTCTTC. The V call is TRBV20-1, the J call TRBJ2-1, with 9 bases identical to TRBD2. With 7 bases clipped from V and 3 bases from J, the junction kept 13 bases outside the gene matches. The germline V gene has CDR1 DFQATT and CDR2 SNEGSKA (reference sequence). The CDR3 is made up of 16 amino acids.

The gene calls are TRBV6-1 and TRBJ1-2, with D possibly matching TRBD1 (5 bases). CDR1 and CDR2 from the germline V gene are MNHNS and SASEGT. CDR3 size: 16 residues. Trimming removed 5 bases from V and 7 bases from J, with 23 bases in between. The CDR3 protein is CASSLPPGRTVGGYTF. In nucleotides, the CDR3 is TGTGCCAGCAGTCTTCCCCCGGGGCGTACCGTTGGTGGCTACACCTTC.

This CDR3 is CASSPQGLDTEAFF. CDR3 in DNA: TGCGCCAGCAGCCCTCAGGGTCTAGACACTGAAGCTTTCTTT. The gene calls are TRBV4-1 and TRBJ1-1, with a weak D call TRBD1 (5 bases). This CDR3 contains 14 residues. The germline V gene encodes CDR1 MGHRA and CDR2 YSYEKL. The V end was cut by 4 bases, the J end by 3 bases, with 12 bases between.

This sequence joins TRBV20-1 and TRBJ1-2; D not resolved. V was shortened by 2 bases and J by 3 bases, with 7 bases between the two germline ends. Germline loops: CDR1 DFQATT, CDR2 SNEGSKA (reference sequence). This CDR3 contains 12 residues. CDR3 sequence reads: CSARQEDYGYTF. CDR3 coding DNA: TGCAGTGCTAGACAGGAAGACTATGGCTACACCTTC.

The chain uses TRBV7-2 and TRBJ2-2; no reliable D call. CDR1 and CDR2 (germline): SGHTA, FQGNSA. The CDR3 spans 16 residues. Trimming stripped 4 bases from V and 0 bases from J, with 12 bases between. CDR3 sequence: CASSSWTAPNTGELFF. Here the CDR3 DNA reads TGTGCCAGCAGCTCCTGGACGGCTCCGAACACCGGGGAGCTGTTTTTT.

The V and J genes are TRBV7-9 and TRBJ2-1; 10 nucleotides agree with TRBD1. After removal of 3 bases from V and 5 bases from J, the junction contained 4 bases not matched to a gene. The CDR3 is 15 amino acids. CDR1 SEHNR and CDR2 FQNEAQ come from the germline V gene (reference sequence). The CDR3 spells CASSLGQGTHNEQFF. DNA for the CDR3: TGTGCCAGCAGCTTGGGACAGGGGACCCACAATGAGCAGTTCTTC.

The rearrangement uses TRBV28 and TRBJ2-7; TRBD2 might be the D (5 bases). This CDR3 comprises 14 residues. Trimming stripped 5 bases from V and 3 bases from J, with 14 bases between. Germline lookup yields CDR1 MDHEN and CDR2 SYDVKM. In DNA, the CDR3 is TGTGCCAGCAGTCTCCGGGGTTCGATCTACGAGCAGTACTTC. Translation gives CASSLRGSIYEQYF.

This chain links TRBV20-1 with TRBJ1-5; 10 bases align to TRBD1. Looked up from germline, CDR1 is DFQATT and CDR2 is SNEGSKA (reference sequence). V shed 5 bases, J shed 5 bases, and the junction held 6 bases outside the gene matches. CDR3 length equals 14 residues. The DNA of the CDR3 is TGCAGTGCTGCTGGACAGGGGGACTATCAGCCCCAGCATTTT. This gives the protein CSAAGQGDYQPQHF.

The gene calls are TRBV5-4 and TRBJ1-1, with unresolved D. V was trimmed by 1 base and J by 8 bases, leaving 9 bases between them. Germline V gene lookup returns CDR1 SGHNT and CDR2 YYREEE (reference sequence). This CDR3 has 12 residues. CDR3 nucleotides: TGTGCCAGCAGCTTGCTAGGGATCGAAGCTTTCTTT. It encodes CASSLLGIEAFF.

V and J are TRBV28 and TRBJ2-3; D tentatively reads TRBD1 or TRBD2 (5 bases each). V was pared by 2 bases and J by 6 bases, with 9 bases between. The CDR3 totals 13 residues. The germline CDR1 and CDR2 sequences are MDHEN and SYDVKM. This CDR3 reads CASSLGGDDTQYF. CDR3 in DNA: TGTGCCAGCAGTTTAGGGGGAGATGATACGCAGTATTTT.

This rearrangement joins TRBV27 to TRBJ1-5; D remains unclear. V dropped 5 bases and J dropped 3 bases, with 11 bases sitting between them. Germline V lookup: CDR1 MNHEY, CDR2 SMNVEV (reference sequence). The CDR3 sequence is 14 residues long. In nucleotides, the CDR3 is TGTGCCAGCAGTCCTTCAGCCGACAATCAGCCCCAGCATTTT. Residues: CASSPSADNQPQHF.